A selection of T cell receptor beta chains follows, all from one sample in a study of blood T cell repertoires in COVID-19. Produced via immunoSEQ multiplex PCR; TCRdb's table is partial and in-frame only. The data contain 200,000 to 250,000 clones, 75% to 90% of them singletons. Sequenced: peripheral blood. These receptors were obtained from a man aged 25-40 years who had recovered from COVID-19. Both conserved end residues are part of each CDR3. A D gene is named only where the DNA matches it firmly. Expanded clones get a size class; other rows say once, few or many, or leave the size out.

size,J,V,D,CDR3,DNA
.,TRBJ2-7,TRBV19,TRBD2,CASSRLAGGQYEQYF,TGTGCCAGTAGTCGACTAGCGGGGGGGCAGTACGAGCAGTACTTC
.,TRBJ1-1,TRBV25-1,TRBD1,CASSEENRGDTEAFF,TGTGCCAGCAGTGAAGAGAACAGGGGGGACACTGAAGCTTTCTTT
.,TRBJ2-5,TRBV24-1,TRBD1,CATSDTGGQGQETQYF,TGTGCCACCAGTGACACCGGGGGACAGGGGCAAGAGACCCAGTACTTC
.,TRBJ2-3,TRBV4-2,.,CASSQELRATDTQYF,TGTGCCAGCAGCCAAGAGCTGCGGGCCACAGATACGCAGTATTTT
.,TRBJ1-1,TRBV6-1,.,CASSEFGSTEAFF,TGTGCCAGCAGTGAGTTTGGGAGCACTGAAGCTTTCTTT
.,TRBJ1-1,TRBV30,.,CAWIQGRGLNTEAFF,TGTGCCTGGATCCAAGGCAGGGGATTGAACACTGAAGCTTTCTTT
.,TRBJ2-1,TRBV30,TRBD2,CAWSVSSGVFNEQFF,TGTGCCTGGAGTGTCTCCAGCGGGGTTTTCAATGAGCAGTTCTTC
.,TRBJ2-1,TRBV6-5,TRBD2,CASSPLAATYNEQFF,TGTGCCAGCAGCCCGCTAGCGGCGACCTACAATGAGCAGTTCTTC
.,TRBJ1-1,TRBV4-1,.,CASSQDEGAYTEAFF,TGCGCCAGCAGCCAAGATGAAGGGGCGTACACTGAAGCTTTCTTT
.,TRBJ2-3,TRBV7-2,.,CASSFRVATDTQYF,TGTGCCAGCAGCTTCAGGGTAGCCACAGATACGCAGTATTTT
few,TRBJ1-1,TRBV4-1,.,CASSQLGGEAFF,TGCGCCAGCAGCCAGTTAGGGGGTGAAGCTTTCTTT
.,TRBJ1-5,TRBV19,.,CASSPVGGFDQPQHF,TGTGCCAGTAGTCCTGTCGGGGGGTTCGATCAGCCCCAGCATTTT
.,TRBJ2-2,TRBV2,TRBD1,CATKAGQGDTGELFF,TGTGCCACCAAGGCGGGCCAGGGGGACACCGGGGAGCTGTTTTTT
.,TRBJ1-1,TRBV19,TRBD1,CASMAGGITEAFF,TGTGCCAGTATGGCAGGGGGCATAACTGAAGCTTTCTTT
.,TRBJ2-7,TRBV5-1,.,CASSFRSTGDEQYF,TGCGCCAGCAGCTTCCGAAGTACGGGTGACGAGCAGTACTTC